This T cell receptor (beta chain) was obtained from a study of T cell repertoires in cytomegalovirus infection. Broader study findings: Identification of carriers of CMV plus the relevant HLA was achieved through cumulative public TCR beta family frequency.

TCRdb re-called the reads through MiXCR, storing one row per CDR3 protein. The top ten hold roughly 75% of the sample, which has fewer than 60,000 distinct CDR3 sequences, around 20% seen once. Germline CDR1 and CDR2: SGHKS and YYEKEE (reference sequence). The V end was cut by 0 bases, the J end by 5 bases, with 11 bases between. This CDR3 has 15 amino acids. A remark on this clonotype: Its antigen is as yet unknown.

The chain carries TRBV5-5 and TRBJ2-2; the D gene is possibly TRBD2 (5 bases). Sequencing was performed on CD8+ T cells from cultured PBMCs, taken from culture after CMV antigen stimulation. The TCR comes from a human donor in good health (CMV status not recorded). Some clones in this sample may be carry-over from other donors' samples. The CDR3 loop reads CASSLAGWRTGELFF. In DNA, the CDR3 is TGTGCCAGCAGCTTGGCGGGTTGGAGGACCGGGGAGCTGTTTTTT.